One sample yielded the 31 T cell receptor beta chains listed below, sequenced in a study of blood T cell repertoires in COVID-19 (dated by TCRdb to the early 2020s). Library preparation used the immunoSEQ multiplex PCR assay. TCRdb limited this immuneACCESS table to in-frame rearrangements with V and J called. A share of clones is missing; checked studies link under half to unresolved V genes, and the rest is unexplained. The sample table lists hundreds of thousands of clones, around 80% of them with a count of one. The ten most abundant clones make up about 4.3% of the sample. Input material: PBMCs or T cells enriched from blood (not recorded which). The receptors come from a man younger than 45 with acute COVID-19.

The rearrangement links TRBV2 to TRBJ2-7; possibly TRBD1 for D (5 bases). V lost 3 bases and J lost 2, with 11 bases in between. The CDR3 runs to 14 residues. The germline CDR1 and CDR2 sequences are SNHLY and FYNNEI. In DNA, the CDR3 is TGTGCCAGCAGTGATTCCAGGGCCACCTACGAGCAGTACTTC. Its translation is CASSDSRATYEQYF.

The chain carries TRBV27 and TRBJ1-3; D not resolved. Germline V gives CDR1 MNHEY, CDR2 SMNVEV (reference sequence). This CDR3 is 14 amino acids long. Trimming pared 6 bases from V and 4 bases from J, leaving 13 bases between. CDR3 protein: CASRPLGSGNTIYF. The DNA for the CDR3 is TGTGCCAGCAGACCACTTGGTTCAGGAAACACCATATATTTT.

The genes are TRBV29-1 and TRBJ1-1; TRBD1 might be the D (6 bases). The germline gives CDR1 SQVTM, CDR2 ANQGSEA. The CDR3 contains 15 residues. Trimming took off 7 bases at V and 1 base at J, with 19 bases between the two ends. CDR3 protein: CSAAPGRGGNTEAFF. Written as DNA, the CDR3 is TGCAGCGCCGCCCCGGGGAGGGGGGGGAACACTGAAGCTTTCTTT.

The CDR3 region is CASSSRDRGTYGYTF. The DNA of the CDR3 is TGTGCCAGCAGCTCCCGGGACAGGGGCACCTATGGCTACACCTTC. The chain has TRBV6-5 and TRBJ1-2; 10 bases map to TRBD1. The germline V gene encodes CDR1 MNHEY and CDR2 SVGAGI. The CDR3 extends over 15 amino acids. V lost 6 bases to trimming and J lost 4 bases; unmatched junction nucleotides: 8.

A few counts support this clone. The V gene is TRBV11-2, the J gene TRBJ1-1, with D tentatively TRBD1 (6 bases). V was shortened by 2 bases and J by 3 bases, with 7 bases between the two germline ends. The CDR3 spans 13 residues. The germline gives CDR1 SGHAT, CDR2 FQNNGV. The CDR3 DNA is TGTGCCAGCAGCTTAAACAGGGACACTGAAGCTTTCTTT. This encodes CASSLNRDTEAFF.

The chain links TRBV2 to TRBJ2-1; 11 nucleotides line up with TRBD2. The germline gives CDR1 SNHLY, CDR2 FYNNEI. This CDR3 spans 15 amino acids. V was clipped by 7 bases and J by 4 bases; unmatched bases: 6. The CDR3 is CASKGGTSGYNEQFF. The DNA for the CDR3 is TGTGCCAGCAAGGGCGGGACTAGCGGTTACAATGAGCAGTTCTTC.

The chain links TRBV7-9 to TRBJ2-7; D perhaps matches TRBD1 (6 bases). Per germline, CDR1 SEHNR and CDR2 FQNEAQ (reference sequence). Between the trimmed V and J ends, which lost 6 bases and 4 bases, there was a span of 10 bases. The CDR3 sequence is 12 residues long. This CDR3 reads CASSPGQYEQYF. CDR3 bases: TGTGCCAGCAGTCCCGGACAGTACGAGCAGTACTTC.

The CDR3 here is CASSIGDTQYF. CDR3 DNA sequence: TGTGCCAGCAGTATCGGAGATACGCAGTATTTT. This rearrangement joins TRBV6-5 to TRBJ2-3; no clear D. This CDR3 has 11 amino acids. Trimming removed 5 bases at V and 5 bases at J, with 5 bases between. In germline, CDR1 is MNHEY, CDR2 SVGAGI.

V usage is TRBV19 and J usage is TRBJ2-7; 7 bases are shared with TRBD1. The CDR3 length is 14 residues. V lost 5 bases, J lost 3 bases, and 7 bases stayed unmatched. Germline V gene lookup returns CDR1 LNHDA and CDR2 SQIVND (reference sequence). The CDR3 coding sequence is TGTGCCAGTAGTGCCTCCGGGACAGTCTACGAGCAGTACTTC. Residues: CASSASGTVYEQYF.

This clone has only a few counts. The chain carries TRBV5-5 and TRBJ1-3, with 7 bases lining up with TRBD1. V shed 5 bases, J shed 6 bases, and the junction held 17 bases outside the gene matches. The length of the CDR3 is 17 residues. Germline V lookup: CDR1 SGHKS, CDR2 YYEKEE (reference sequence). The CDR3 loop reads CASSYSHRDRVSNTIYF. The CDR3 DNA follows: TGTGCCAGCAGTTATTCCCACCGGGACAGAGTATCAAACACCATATATTTT.

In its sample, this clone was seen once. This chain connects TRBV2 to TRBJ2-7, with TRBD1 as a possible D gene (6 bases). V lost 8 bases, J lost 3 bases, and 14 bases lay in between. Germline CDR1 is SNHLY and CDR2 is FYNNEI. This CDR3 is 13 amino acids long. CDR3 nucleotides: TGTGCCAGCTCTAGGGGGTTTGACTACGAGCAGTACTTC. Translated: CASSRGFDYEQYF.

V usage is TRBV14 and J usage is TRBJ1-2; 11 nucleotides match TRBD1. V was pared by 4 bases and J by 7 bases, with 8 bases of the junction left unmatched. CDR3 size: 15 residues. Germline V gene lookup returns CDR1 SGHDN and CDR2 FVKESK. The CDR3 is CASSPIGQGAGGYTF. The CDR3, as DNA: TGTGCCAGCAGCCCCATAGGACAGGGGGCTGGTGGCTACACCTTC.

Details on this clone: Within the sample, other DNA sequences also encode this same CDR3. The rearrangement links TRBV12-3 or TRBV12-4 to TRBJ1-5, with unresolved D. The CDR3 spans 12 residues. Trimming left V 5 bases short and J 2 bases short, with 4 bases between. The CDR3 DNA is TGTGCCAGCAGTAGAGGCAATCAGCCCCAGCATTTT. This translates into CASSRGNQPQHF.

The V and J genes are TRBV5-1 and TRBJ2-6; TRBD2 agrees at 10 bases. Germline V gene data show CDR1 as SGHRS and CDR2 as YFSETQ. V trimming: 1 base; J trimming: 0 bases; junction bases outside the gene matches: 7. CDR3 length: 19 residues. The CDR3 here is CASSLTVAGGVSGANVLTF. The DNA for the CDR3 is TGCGCCAGCAGCTTGACGGTAGCGGGGGGTGTCTCTGGGGCCAACGTCCTGACTTTC.

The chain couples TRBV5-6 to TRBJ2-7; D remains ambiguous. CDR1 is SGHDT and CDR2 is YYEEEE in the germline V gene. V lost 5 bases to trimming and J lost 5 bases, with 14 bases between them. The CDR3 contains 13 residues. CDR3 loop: CASSYPPVHEQYF. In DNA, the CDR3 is TGTGCCAGCAGTTACCCCCCGGTTCACGAGCAGTACTTC.

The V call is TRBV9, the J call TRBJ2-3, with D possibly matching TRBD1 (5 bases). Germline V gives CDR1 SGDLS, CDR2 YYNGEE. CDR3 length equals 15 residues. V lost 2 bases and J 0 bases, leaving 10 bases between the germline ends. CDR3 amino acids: CASSVVGLSTDTQYF. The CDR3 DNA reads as TGTGCCAGCAGCGTGGTGGGGCTTAGCACAGATACGCAGTATTTT.

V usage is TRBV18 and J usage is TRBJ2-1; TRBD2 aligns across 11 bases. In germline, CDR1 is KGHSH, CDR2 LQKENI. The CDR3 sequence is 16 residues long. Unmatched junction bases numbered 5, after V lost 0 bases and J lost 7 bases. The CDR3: CASSPPSLAGGNEQFF. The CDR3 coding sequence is TGTGCCAGCTCACCACCATCGCTAGCGGGGGGTAATGAGCAGTTCTTC.

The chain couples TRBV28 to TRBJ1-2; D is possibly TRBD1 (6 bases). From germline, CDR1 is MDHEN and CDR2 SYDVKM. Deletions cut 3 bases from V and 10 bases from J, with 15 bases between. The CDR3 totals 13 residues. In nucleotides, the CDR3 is TGTGCCAGCAGTTTGGGGGACACAACAGACTACACCTTC. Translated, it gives CASSLGDTTDYTF.

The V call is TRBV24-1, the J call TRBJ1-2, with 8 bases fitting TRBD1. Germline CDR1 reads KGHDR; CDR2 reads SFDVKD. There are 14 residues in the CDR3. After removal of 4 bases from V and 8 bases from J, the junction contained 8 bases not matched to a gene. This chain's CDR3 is CATSDSPDRGGYTF. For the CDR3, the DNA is TGTGCCACCAGTGACTCCCCCGACAGGGGAGGCTACACCTTC.

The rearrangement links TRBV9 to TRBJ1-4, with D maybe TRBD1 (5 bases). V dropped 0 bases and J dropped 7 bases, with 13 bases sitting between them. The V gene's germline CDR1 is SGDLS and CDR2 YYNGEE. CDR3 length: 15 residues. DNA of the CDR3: TGTGCCAGCAGCGTAGAACCGGCGGGGGTTGAAAAACTGTTTTTT. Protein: CASSVEPAGVEKLFF.

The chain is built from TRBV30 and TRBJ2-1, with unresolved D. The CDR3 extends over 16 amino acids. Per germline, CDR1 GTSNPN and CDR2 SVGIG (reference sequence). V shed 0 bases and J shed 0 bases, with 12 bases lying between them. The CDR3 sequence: CAWSVTKVSSYNEQFF. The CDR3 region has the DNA TGTGCCTGGAGTGTAACCAAAGTCAGCTCCTACAATGAGCAGTTCTTC. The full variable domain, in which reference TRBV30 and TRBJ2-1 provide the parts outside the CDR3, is SQTIHQWPATLVQPVGSPLSLECTVEGTSNPNLYWYRQAAGRGLQLLFYSVGIGQISSEVPQNLSASRPQDRQFILSSKKLLLSDSGFYLCAWSVTKVSSYNEQFFGPGTRLTVL.

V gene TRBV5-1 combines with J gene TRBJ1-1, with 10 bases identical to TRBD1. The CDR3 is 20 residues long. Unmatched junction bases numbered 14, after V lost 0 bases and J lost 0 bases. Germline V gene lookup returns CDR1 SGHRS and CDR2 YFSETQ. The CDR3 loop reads CASSLDLGTGVLNMNTEAFF. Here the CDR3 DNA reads TGCGCCAGCAGCTTGGATCTGGGGACAGGGGTCTTAAACATGAACACTGAAGCTTTCTTT.

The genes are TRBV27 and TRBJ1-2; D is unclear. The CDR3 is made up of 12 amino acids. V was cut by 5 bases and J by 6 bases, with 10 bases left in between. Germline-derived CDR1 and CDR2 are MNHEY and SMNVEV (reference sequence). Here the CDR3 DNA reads TGTGCCAGCAGTACGGGAGTAGATGGCTACACCTTC. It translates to CASSTGVDGYTF.

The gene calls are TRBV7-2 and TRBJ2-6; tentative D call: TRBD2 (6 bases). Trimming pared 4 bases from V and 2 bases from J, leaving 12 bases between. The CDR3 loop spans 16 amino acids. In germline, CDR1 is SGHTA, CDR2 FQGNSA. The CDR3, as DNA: TGTGCCAGCAGCTGGGGGACGGGGGCTGGGGCCAACGTCCTGACTTTC. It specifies CASSWGTGAGANVLTF.

The CDR3 bases are TGTGCCAGTAGTGTGGACAGTTACATGAACACTGAAGCTTTCTTT. The encoded protein is CASSVDSYMNTEAFF. The chain couples TRBV19 to TRBJ1-1; TRBD1 is a possible D gene (6 bases). The CDR3 sequence is 15 residues long. Germline values: CDR1 LNHDA, CDR2 SQIVND (reference sequence). V lost 5 bases and J lost 0, with 13 bases in between.

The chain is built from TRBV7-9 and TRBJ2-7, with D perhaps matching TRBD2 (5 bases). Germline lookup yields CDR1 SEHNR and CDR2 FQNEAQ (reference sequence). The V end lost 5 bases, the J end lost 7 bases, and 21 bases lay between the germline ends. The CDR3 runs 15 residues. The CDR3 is CASSPGFTMVEEQYF. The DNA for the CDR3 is TGTGCCAGCAGCCCGGGGTTCACGATGGTTGAAGAGCAGTACTTC.

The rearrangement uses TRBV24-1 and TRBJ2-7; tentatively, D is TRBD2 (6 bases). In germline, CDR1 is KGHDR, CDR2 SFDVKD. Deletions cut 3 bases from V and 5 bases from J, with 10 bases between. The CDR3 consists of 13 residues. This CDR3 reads CATSDGGTDEQYF. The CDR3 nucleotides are TGTGCCACCAGTGATGGGGGGACCGACGAGCAGTACTTC.

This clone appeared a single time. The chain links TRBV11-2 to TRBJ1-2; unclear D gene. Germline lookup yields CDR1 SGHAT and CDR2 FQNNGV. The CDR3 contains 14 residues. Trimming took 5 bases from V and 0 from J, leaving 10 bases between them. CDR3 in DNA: TGTGCCAGCAGCCTGGGAGAGACTAACTATGGCTACACCTTC. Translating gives CASSLGETNYGYTF.

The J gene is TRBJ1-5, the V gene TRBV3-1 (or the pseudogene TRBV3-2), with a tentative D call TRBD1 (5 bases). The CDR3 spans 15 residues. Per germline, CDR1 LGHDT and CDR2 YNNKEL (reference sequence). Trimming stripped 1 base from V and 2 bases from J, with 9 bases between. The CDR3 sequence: CASSQAGSGNQPQHF. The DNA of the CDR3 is TGTGCCAGCAGCCAAGCAGGGTCGGGCAATCAGCCCCAGCATTTT.

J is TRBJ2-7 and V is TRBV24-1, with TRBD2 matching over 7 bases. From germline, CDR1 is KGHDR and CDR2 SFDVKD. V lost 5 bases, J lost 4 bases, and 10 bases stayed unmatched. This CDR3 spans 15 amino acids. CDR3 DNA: TGTGCCACCAGTGCTTTTTCAGCGGGGCTATACGAGCAGTACTTC. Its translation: CATSAFSAGLYEQYF.

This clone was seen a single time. DNA of the CDR3: TGTGCCAGCTCACCACCGGCGGGGCCATACAATGAGCAGTTCTTC. It translates to CASSPPAGPYNEQFF. V gene TRBV18 combines with J gene TRBJ2-1; tentatively, D is TRBD2 (6 bases). V gave up 0 bases and J gave up 4 bases, with 10 bases separating them. CDR1 and CDR2 from the germline V gene are KGHSH and LQKENI. The CDR3 has 15 residues. Using reference TRBV18 and TRBJ2-1 for the parts outside the CDR3, the full variable domain is NAGVMQNPRHLVRRRGQEARLRCSPMKGHSHVYWYRQLPEEGLKFMVYLQKENIIDESGMPKERFSAEFPKEGPSILRIQQVVRGDSAAYFCASSPPAGPYNEQFFGPGTRLTVL.